The source of this TCR beta chain is a study of shared clonotypes between healthy human individuals. The study's findings and limits: Specimens sampled were limited to blood, with tissue repertoires likely differing.

The CDR3 runs to 13 residues. Germline assignment: CDR1 MNHEY and CDR2 SMNVEV (reference sequence). Trimming took off 2 bases at V and 3 bases at J, with 7 bases between the two ends. In the source study's methods: Junction-only immunoSEQ sequences carried no quality scores, so filtering differed. The table came from immunoSEQ multiplex PCR; TCRdb's copy has only in-frame clones and leaves some out. Clone size and the V and J calls come from that table; the DNA yielded D and trimming. The sample includes approximately 110,000 clones, around 71% of them seen just once. Donors included only healthy HIV-negative adults lacking recent acute infections or vaccinations. Remarks on this clone: What it binds is not known.

Sequenced input: memory CD8+ T cells sorted from blood. The subset here: CD45RO+ cells pooled with CCR7-negative TemRA cells. J is TRBJ1-1 and V is TRBV27; D gene ambiguous. The TCR originated in a woman aged 25 to 45 in good health. CDR3 sequence (DNA): TGTGCCAGCAGTTTAGGCAGATACACTGAAGCTTTCTTT. Translating gives CASSLGRYTEAFF.